These 20 T cell receptor beta chains came from one sample sequenced in a study of T cell changes during pregnancy in multiple sclerosis. The assay was immunoSEQ multiplex PCR, and TCRdb's table has in-frame clones only and misses some. The data contain about 68,000 clones, about 91% of them singletons. The specimen comprised peripheral blood, sampled in the second trimester of pregnancy. The receptor source for this set is a female donor in good health, enrolled as a control in a pregnancy study.

The gene calls are TRBV4-3 and TRBJ2-6, with unresolved D. Germline CDR1 and CDR2: LGHNA and YSLEER. The length of the CDR3 is 16 residues. Trimming removed 0 bases from V and 0 bases from J, with 6 bases in between. The CDR3 region has the DNA TGCGCCAGCAGCCAAGAAACACACTCTGGGGCCAACGTCCTGACTTTC. The encoded protein is CASSQETHSGANVLTF.

The V and J genes are TRBV5-4 and TRBJ2-2; 7 nucleotides agree with TRBD2. The germline V gene encodes CDR1 SGHNT and CDR2 YYREEE (reference sequence). The CDR3 has 16 amino acids. With V trimmed by 0 bases and J by 2 bases, 4 bases remained unmatched. The CDR3 DNA sequence: TGTGCCAGCAGCTTGGAGTCTAGCGGAAACACCGGGGAGCTGTTTTTT. It codes for CASSLESSGNTGELFF.

CDR3 sequence: CASSLGAGETYEQYF. CDR3 DNA sequence: TGTGCCAGCAGCTTAGGTGCGGGAGAAACCTACGAGCAGTACTTC. V gene TRBV7-6 combines with J gene TRBJ2-7; 7 nucleotides match TRBD2. J gave up 2 bases and V 1 base, and 5 bases lay outside the gene matches. The germline CDR1 and CDR2 sequences are SGHVS and FNYEAQ. The CDR3 has 15 amino acids.

The chain is built from TRBV7-2 and TRBJ2-3, with D hard to call. CDR1 and CDR2 (germline): SGHTA, FQGNSA. CDR3 length: 13 residues. The V and J ends lost 3 bases and 1 base respectively, with 5 bases between them. The DNA of the CDR3 is TGTGCCAGCAGCTTCCCCGGCACAGATACGCAGTATTTT. Its translation: CASSFPGTDTQYF.

The CDR3: CASSISRGTPSYEQYF. Here the CDR3 DNA reads TGTGCCAGTAGTATCTCCAGGGGGACGCCTTCCTACGAGCAGTACTTC. The V gene is TRBV19, the J gene TRBJ2-7; 7 positions agree with TRBD1. With 3 bases clipped from V and 1 base from J, the junction kept 9 bases outside the gene matches. This CDR3 has 16 amino acids. Germline V lookup: CDR1 LNHDA, CDR2 SQIVND (reference sequence).

This sequence joins TRBV7-2 and TRBJ2-5, with D possibly TRBD2 on 6 matching bases. The CDR3 sequence is 13 residues long. Germline-derived CDR1 and CDR2 are SGHTA and FQGNSA. Trimming took off 1 base at V and 5 bases at J, with 8 bases between the two ends. CDR3 loop: CASSLGGEETQYF. The DNA of the CDR3 is TGTGCCAGCAGCTTAGGGGGGGAGGAGACCCAGTACTTC.

The chain combines TRBV12-1 with TRBJ1-4; the table names TRBD1, a call not compared with the DNA. TRBV12-1 is noted as a pseudogene. This CDR3 comprises 16 residues. In nucleotides, the CDR3 is TGTGCCAGCAGCTTTGACAAGGACAGGGGGCCTGAAAAACTGTTTTTT. Its translation is CASSFDKDRGPEKLFF.

This sequence joins TRBV7-3 and TRBJ2-1; tentative D call: TRBD1 (6 bases). CDR1 and CDR2 (germline): SGHTA, FQGTGA. The length of the CDR3 is 15 residues. V was shortened by 5 bases and J by 2 bases, with 13 bases between the two germline ends. CDR3 sequence: CASSGQPNPYNEQFF. The CDR3 nucleotides are TGTGCCAGCAGCGGACAGCCAAATCCCTACAATGAGCAGTTCTTC.

The rearrangement joins TRBV5-1 to TRBJ1-6; D gene uncertain. Germline loops: CDR1 SGHRS, CDR2 YFSETQ. The CDR3 loop spans 15 amino acids. Deletions cut 0 bases from V and 3 bases from J, with 7 bases between. CDR3 in amino acids: CASSLGADYNSPLHF. The CDR3 DNA follows: TGCGCCAGCAGCTTGGGGGCAGACTATAATTCACCCCTCCACTTT.

The chain recombines TRBV7-8 with TRBJ2-7; the D gene is possibly TRBD2 (5 bases). Trimming took off 5 bases at V and 3 bases at J, with 17 bases between the two ends. The CDR3 has 15 amino acids. Looked up from germline, CDR1 is SGHVS and CDR2 is FQNEAQ. The CDR3 DNA reads TGTGCCAGCAGCGCGGGCCTCAATAACGACTACGAGCAGTACTTC. Translation gives CASSAGLNNDYEQYF. The variable domain in full, with the rest retrieved from reference TRBV7-8 and TRBJ2-7, is GAGVSQSPRYKVAKRGQDVALRCDPISGHVSLFWYQQALGQGPEFLTYFQNEAQLDKSGLPSDRFFAERPEGSVSTLKIQRTQQEDSAVYLCASSAGLNNDYEQYFGPGTRLTVT.

This clone turned up a few times. The J gene is TRBJ1-1, the V gene TRBV5-1, with D possibly TRBD1 on 5 matching bases. Deletions cut 3 bases from V and 2 bases from J, with 8 bases between. CDR3 size: 13 residues. Germline V gene data show CDR1 as SGHRS and CDR2 as YFSETQ. The CDR3 sequence is CASSSTVNTEAFF. In nucleotides, the CDR3 is TGCGCCAGCAGCTCGACAGTCAACACTGAAGCTTTCTTT.

The chain uses TRBV10-3 and TRBJ2-6, with TRBD1 identical over 9 bases. V lost 5 bases to trimming and J lost 2 bases; unmatched junction nucleotides: 4. The CDR3 sequence is 16 residues long. Germline loops: CDR1 ENHRY, CDR2 SYGVKD. CDR3 sequence (DNA): TGTGCCATCAGTCCCCGACAGGGGGCTGGGGCCAACGTCCTGACTTTC. It encodes CAISPRQGAGANVLTF.

Written as DNA, the CDR3 is TGCAGTGCTGGCGGACAGGGTGGCTACACCTTC. This translates into CSAGGQGGYTF. The V gene is TRBV20-1, the J gene TRBJ1-2, with TRBD1 matching over 8 bases. The germline V gene has CDR1 DFQATT and CDR2 SNEGSKA (reference sequence). This CDR3 comprises 11 residues. After removal of 5 bases from V and 7 bases from J, the junction contained 3 bases not matched to a gene.

CDR3 in amino acids: CASSERGLSNTGELFF. In nucleotides, the CDR3 is TGTGCCAGCAGTGAAAGGGGGCTGTCGAACACCGGGGAGCTGTTTTTT. V usage is TRBV2 and J usage is TRBJ2-2; 7 bases fit TRBD1. J lost 0 bases, V lost 2 bases, and 3 bases had no gene match. There are 16 residues in the CDR3. CDR1 SNHLY and CDR2 FYNNEI come from the germline V gene.

The chain joins TRBV7-2 to TRBJ1-2; D not certain. Germline lookup yields CDR1 SGHTA and CDR2 FQGNSA. V gave up 7 bases and J gave up 8 bases, with 23 bases separating them. The CDR3 has 15 residues. The CDR3 sequence: CASILRRGVRWGYTF. The CDR3 DNA follows: TGTGCCAGCATCCTAAGACGCGGGGTCCGTTGGGGCTACACCTTC. The variable domain in full, with the rest retrieved from reference TRBV7-2 and TRBJ1-2, is GAGVSQSPSNKVTEKGKDVELRCDPISGHTALYWYRQSLGQGLEFLIYFQGNSAPDKSGLPSDRFSAERTGGSVSTLTIQRTQQEDSAVYLCASILRRGVRWGYTFGSGTRLTVV.

The CDR3 DNA reads as TGTGCCAGCAGCTTATCAGGGAAAATGAACACTGAAGCTTTCTTT. Translating gives CASSLSGKMNTEAFF. The chain combines TRBV9 with TRBJ1-1; TRBD1 might be the D (5 bases). Trimming removed 4 bases at V and 0 bases at J, with 13 bases between. There are 15 residues in the CDR3. CDR1 is SGDLS, CDR2 YYNGEE, per germline.

The V gene is TRBV28, the J gene TRBJ2-7; possibly TRBD1 for D (6 bases). The CDR3 has 13 amino acids. From germline, CDR1 is MDHEN and CDR2 SYDVKM. The V end was cut by 8 bases, the J end by 5 bases, with 16 bases between. The DNA of the CDR3 is TGTGCCAGCTCCCTAAGGGGGATGAACGAGCAGTACTTC. Its translation: CASSLRGMNEQYF.

The rearrangement links TRBV7-8 to TRBJ1-5; TRBD1 matches at 8 bases. V lost 5 bases and J lost 3; bases outside the gene matches: 6. Germline V CDR1 and CDR2: SGHVS, FQNEAQ. The CDR3 has 15 residues. Here the CDR3 reads CASSHRTGLNQPQHF. DNA for the CDR3: TGTGCCAGCAGCCATAGGACAGGGCTCAATCAGCCCCAGCATTTT.

The chain couples TRBV28 to TRBJ1-1; 7 bases fit TRBD1. J was trimmed by 6 bases and V by 5 bases; bases with no gene match: 6. The CDR3 has 13 residues. Looked up from germline, CDR1 is MDHEN and CDR2 is SYDVKM. CDR3 sequence (DNA): TGTGCCAGCAGTCTCACAGGGGCCGCTGAAGCTTTCTTT. Translated: CASSLTGAAEAFF.

This clone is a singleton in its sample. The chain couples TRBV30 to TRBJ2-7; tentatively, D is TRBD2 (5 bases). The V gene's germline CDR1 is GTSNPN and CDR2 SVGIG (reference sequence). With 4 bases removed from V and 3 bases from J, the gap between germline ends came to 13 bases. This CDR3 is 13 amino acids long. CDR3 in amino acids: CAWTSGDYYEQYF. Written as DNA, the CDR3 is TGTGCCTGGACAAGCGGAGACTACTACGAGCAGTACTTC.